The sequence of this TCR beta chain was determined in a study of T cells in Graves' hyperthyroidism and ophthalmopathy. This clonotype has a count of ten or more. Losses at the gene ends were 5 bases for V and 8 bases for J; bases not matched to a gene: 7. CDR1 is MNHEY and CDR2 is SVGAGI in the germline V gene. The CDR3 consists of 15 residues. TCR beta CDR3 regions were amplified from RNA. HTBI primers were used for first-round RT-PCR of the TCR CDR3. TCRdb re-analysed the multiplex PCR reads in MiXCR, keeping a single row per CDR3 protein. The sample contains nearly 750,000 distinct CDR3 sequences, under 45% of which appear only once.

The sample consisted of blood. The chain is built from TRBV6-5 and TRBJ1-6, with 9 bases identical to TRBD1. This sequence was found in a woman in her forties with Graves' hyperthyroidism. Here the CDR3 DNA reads TGTGCCAGCAGTAACGGACAGGGGAGAGATTCACCCCTCCACTTT. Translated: CASSNGQGRDSPLHF.